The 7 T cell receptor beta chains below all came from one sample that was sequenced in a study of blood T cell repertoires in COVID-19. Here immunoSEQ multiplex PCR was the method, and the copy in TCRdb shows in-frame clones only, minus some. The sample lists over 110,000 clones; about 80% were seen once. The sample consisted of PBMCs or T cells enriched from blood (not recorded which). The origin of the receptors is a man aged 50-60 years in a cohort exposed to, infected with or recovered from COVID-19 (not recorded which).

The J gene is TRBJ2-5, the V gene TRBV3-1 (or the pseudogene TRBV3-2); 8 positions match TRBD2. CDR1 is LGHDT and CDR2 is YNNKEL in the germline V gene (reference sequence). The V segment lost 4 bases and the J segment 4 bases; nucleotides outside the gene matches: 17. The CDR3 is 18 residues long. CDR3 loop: CASSPRGAGAHAGETQYF. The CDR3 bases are TGTGCCAGCAGCCCCCGAGGAGCGGGGGCGCATGCTGGAGAGACCCAGTACTTC.

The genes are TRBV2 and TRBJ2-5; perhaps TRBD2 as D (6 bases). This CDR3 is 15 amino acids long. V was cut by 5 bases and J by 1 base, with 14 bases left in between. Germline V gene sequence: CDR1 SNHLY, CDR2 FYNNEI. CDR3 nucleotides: TGTGCCAGCAGTACCTACGCGGGAACCCAAGAGACCCAGTACTTC. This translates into CASSTYAGTQETQYF. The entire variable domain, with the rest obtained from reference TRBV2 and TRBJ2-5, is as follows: EPEVTQTPSHQVTQMGQEVILRCVPISNHLYFYWYRQILGQKVEFLVSFYNNEISEKSEIFDDQFSVERPDGSNFTLKIRSTKLEDSAMYFCASSTYAGTQETQYFGPGTRLLVL.

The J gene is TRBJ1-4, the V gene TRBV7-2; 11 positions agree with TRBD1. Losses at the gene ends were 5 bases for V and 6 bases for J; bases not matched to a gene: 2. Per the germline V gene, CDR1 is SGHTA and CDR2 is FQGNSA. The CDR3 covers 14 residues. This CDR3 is CASSTGQGDEKLFF. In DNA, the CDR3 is TGTGCCAGCAGCACGGGACAGGGGGATGAAAAACTGTTTTTT.

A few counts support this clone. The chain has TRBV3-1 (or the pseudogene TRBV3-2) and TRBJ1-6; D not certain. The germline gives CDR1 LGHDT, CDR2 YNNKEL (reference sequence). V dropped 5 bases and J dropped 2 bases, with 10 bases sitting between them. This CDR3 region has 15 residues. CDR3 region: CASSTADTYNSPLHF. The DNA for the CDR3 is TGTGCCAGCAGCACCGCCGACACCTATAATTCACCCCTCCACTTT.

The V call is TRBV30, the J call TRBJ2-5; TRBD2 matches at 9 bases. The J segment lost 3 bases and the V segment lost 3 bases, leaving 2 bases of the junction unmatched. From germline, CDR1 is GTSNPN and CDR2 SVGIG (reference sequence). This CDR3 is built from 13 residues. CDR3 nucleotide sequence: TGTGCCTGGAGGGTAGCGGGAGAAGAGACCCAGTACTTC. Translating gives CAWRVAGEETQYF.

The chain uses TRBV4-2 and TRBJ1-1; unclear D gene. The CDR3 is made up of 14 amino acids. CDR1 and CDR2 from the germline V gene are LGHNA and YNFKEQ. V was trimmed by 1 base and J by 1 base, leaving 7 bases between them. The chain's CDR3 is CASSQAGRNTEAFF. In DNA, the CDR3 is TGTGCCAGCAGCCAAGCCGGGAGGAACACTGAAGCTTTCTTT.

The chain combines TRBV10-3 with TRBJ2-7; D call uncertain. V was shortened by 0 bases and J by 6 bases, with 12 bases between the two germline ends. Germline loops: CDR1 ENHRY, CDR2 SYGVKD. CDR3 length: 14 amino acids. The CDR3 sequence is CAISESLVIGEQYF. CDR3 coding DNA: TGTGCCATCAGTGAGTCCCTAGTTATAGGCGAGCAGTACTTC.